The clone carrying this TCR beta chain was recorded once. The entry originates in a study of cytomegalovirus exposure and HLA in healthy donors. Amplification used 60 Vbeta primers and 13 Jbeta primers. Using immunoSEQ multiplex PCR, the repertoire was profiled, and TCRdb retains in-frame clones only, with some absent. The profile shows roughly 190,000 clones, about 85% of them singletons. In germline, CDR1 is SGHTA, CDR2 FQGNSA. This CDR3 is 12 amino acids long. Trimming cost V 2 bases and J 4 bases, with 5 bases left between them. The receptor was isolated from a woman aged 45 to 65 in good health and CMV-seronegative. The J gene is TRBJ1-2, the V gene TRBV7-2; D is unclear. Sequenced: PBMCs. CDR3 amino acids: CASSLSGYGYTF. The DNA of the CDR3 is TGTGCCAGCAGCTTATCCGGCTATGGCTACACCTTC. Looking up the rest from reference TRBV7-2 and TRBJ1-2 gives the full variable domain: GAGVSQSPSNKVTEKGKDVELRCDPISGHTALYWYRQSLGQGLEFLIYFQGNSAPDKSGLPSDRFSAERTGGSVSTLTIQRTQQEDSAVYLCASSLSGYGYTFGSGTRLTVV.